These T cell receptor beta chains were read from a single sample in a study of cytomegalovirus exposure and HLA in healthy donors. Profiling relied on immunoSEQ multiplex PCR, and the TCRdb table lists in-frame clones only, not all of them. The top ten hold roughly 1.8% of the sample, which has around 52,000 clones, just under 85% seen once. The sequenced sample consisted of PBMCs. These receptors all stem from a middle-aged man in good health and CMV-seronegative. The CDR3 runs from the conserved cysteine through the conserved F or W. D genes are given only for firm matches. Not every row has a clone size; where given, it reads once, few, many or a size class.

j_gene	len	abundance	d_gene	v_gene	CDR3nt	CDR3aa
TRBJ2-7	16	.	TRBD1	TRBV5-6	TGTGCCAGCAGGGGTGGGGGTCAGGGGGCGCGGTACGAGCAGTACTTC	CASRGGGQGARYEQYF
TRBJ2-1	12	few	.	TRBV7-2	TGTGCCAGCAGCTTAGCGCCGGGTGAGCAGTTCTTC	CASSLAPGEQFF
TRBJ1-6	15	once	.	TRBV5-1	TGCGCCAGCAGCGAGACGGAGGCCCGGGGTTCACCCCTCCACTTT	CASSETEARGSPLHF
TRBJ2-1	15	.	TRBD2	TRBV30	TGTGCCTGGAGTGTAGGCGGGGGGGCGGTCAATGAGCAGTTCTTC	CAWSVGGGAVNEQFF
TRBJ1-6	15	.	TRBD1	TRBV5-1	TGCGCCAGCAGCTTGGATGCAGGGGGAAATTCACCCCTCCACTTT	CASSLDAGGNSPLHF
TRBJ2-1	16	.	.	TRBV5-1	TGCGCCAGCAGAAATGGGGGGGCGAGTTACTACAATGAGCAGTTCTTC	CASRNGGASYYNEQFF
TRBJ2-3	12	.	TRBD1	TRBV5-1	TGCGCCAGCAGCTTGGGGACAGGGGCAAAGTATTTT	CASSLGTGAKYF
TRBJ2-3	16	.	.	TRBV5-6	TGTGCCAGCAGCTTCACGGGGGGCTTGGGAACAGATACGCAGTATTTT	CASSFTGGLGTDTQYF
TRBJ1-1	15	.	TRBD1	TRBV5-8	TGTGCCAGCAGCAGACGGACAGGGTGGGGAACTGAAGCTTTCTTT	CASSRRTGWGTEAFF
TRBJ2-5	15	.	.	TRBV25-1	TGTGCCAGCAGTGAATTTCGGACAGACCCCATGACCCAGTACTTC	CASSEFRTDPMTQYF
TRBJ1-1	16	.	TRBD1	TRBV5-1	TGCGCCAGCAGCTCATACCACAGGGGGCGAGGGGCTGAAGCTTTCTTT	CASSSYHRGRGAEAFF
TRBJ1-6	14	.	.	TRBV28	TGTGCCAGCACCCCGGGGGGTGGGAATTCACCCCTCCACTTT	CASTPGGGNSPLHF
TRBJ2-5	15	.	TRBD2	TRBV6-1	TGTGCCAGCAGTGTTCTAGCGGGCTACCAAGAGACCCAGTACTTC	CASSVLAGYQETQYF
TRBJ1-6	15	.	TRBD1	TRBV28	TGTGCCAGCAGTGACCGGACAGGAGGGAATTCACCCCTCCACTTT	CASSDRTGGNSPLHF
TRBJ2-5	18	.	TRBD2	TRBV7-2	TGTGCCAGCAGCTTAGTCCGGAGGCGGGGGGAAACAGTTGAGACCCAGTACTTC	CASSLVRRRGETVETQYF
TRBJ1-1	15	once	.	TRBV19	TGTGCCAGTAGTAGCAGGGTCGGGGGTTGGTCTGAAGCTTTCTTT	CASSSRVGGWSEAFF
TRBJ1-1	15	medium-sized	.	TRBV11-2	TGTGCCAGCAGCCCGGTCGCGGGGCGGAACACTGAAGCTTTCTTT	CASSPVAGRNTEAFF
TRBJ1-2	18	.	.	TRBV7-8	TGTGCCAGCAGCTTAGTAGCGAGGCGGACAGAGCGGTCCTATGGCTACACCTTC	CASSLVARRTERSYGYTF
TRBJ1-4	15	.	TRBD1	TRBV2	TGTGCCAGCAGCCTCCTGGGACAGGGAGGGGAAAAACTGTTTTTT	CASSLLGQGGEKLFF
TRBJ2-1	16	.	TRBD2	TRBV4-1	TGCGCCAGCAGCCCTCAGACTAGCGGGGGGGCCTATGAGCAGTTCTTC	CASSPQTSGGAYEQFF
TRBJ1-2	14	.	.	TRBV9	TGTGCCAGCAGCGTATCTTCGGTCCTCGCTGGCTACACCTTC	CASSVSSVLAGYTF
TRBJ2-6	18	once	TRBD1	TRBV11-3	TGTGCCAGCAGCCCAGGACAGGGGGAAGCGGCTGGGGCCAACGTCCTGACTTTC	CASSPGQGEAAGANVLTF
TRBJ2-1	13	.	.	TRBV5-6	TGTGCCAGCAGCGGAACTATATACAATGAGCAGTTCTTC	CASSGTIYNEQFF
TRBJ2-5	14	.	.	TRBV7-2	TGTGCCAGCAGCTTAGTTCCCCGCGCGGAGACCCAGTACTTC	CASSLVPRAETQYF
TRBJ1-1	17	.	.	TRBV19	TGTGCCAGTAGTATACCTTTTCTCGGCGGTCGGAACACTGAAGCTTTCTTT	CASSIPFLGGRNTEAFF
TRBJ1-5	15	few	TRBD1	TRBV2	TGTGCCAGCAGTGAACAAGCAGGGGGCGGTCAGCCCCAGCATTTT	CASSEQAGGGQPQHF
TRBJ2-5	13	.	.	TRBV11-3	TGTGCCAGCAGCCTCCTATTGGGCGAGACCCAGTACTTC	CASSLLLGETQYF
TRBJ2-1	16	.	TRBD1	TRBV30	TGTGCCTGGAGTGTAACCTCGGACAGGTTAGGCAATGAGCAGTTCTTC	CAWSVTSDRLGNEQFF
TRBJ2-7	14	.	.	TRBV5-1	TGCGCCAGCAGCCGGATGGACAGCGCCTACGAGCAGTACTTC	CASSRMDSAYEQYF
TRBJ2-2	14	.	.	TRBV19	TGTGCCAGTACCCCTAGACGGAACACCGGGGAGCTGTTTTTT	CASTPRRNTGELFF
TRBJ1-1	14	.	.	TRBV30	TGTGCCTGGAGTGTAGGGGTGTTGAACACTGAAGCTTTCTTT	CAWSVGVLNTEAFF
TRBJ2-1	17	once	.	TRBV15	TGTGCCACCAGCAGGGCCCCGGGGGGCGATTCCTACAATGAGCAGTTCTTC	CATSRAPGGDSYNEQFF
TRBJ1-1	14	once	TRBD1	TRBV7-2	TGTGCCAGCAGCTCACCTTGGACAGGGGGAGAAGCTTTCTTT	CASSSPWTGGEAFF
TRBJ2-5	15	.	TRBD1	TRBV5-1	TGCGCCAGCAGCACCACGACAGGGGGCTACGAGACCCAGTACTTC	CASSTTTGGYETQYF
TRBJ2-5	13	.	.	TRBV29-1	TGCAGCGCTGGGGAGGACACTCAAGAGACCCAGTACTTC	CSAGEDTQETQYF
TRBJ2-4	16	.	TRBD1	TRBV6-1	TGTGCCAGCAGTGAAGCCGGGACAGGGTGGAGAAACATTCAGTACTTC	CASSEAGTGWRNIQYF
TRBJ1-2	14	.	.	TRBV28	TGTGCCAGCAGTCTCGGGTGGGGGCCCGGTGGCTACACCTTC	CASSLGWGPGGYTF
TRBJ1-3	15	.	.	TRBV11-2	TGTGCCAGCAGCAACCACAGGGAGCCTGGAAACACCATATATTTT	CASSNHREPGNTIYF
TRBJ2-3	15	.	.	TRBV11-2	TGTGCCAGCAGCTACGGTCGCGGGGTTGTAGATACGCAGTATTTT	CASSYGRGVVDTQYF
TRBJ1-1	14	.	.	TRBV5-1	TGCGCCAGCACCACCGGGACACCAAACACTGAAGCTTTCTTT	CASTTGTPNTEAFF
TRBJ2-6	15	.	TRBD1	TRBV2	TGTGCCAGCAGGCGACAGGGGTCTGGGGCCAACGTCCTGACTTTC	CASRRQGSGANVLTF
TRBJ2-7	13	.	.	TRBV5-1	TGCGCCAGTACCTCAGGATTCTCCTACGAGCAGTACTTC	CASTSGFSYEQYF
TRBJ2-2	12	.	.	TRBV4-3	TGCGCCAGCAGCCTCAGGGGACGGGAGCTGTTTTTT	CASSLRGRELFF
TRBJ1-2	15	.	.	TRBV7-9	TGTGCCAGCAGCCCAGGACAGACTGGGAACTATGGCTACACCTTC	CASSPGQTGNYGYTF
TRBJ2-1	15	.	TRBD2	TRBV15	TGTGCCACCAGCAGAGGGCTCGGGACTAGCGGGGAGCAGTTCTTC	CATSRGLGTSGEQFF
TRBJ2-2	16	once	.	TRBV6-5	TGTGCCAGCAGTTACTCGAGGCGGGGTCTCACCGGGGAGCTGTTTTTT	CASSYSRRGLTGELFF
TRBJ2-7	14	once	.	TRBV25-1	TGTGCCAGCAGTGAATTCACAGGGCCCTACGAGCAGTACTTC	CASSEFTGPYEQYF
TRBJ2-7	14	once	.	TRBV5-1	TGCGCCAGCAGCTTCATTGGCTTTCCCTACGAGCAGTACTTC	CASSFIGFPYEQYF
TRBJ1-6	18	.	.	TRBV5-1	TGCGCCAGCAGCCTAGTGCGGGGACCCCTGGACTTTTTTTCACCCCTCCACTTT	CASSLVRGPLDFFSPLHF
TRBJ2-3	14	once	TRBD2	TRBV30	TGTGCCTGGACTGGGGGACTAGTTCTTTCCGCGCAGTATTTT	CAWTGGLVLSAQYF
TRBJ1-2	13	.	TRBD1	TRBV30	TGTGCCTGGAACGGGGACAGGGTATCGGGCCACACCTTC	CAWNGDRVSGHTF
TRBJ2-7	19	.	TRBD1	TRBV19	TGTGCCAGTAGTATTATCTTCACCGACAGGGACAGCACCGATGACGAGCAGTACTTC	CASSIIFTDRDSTDDEQYF
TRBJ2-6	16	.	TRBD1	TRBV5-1	TGCGCCAGCAGCTTGACAGGGGGCTTTGGGGCCAACGTCCTGACTTTC	CASSLTGGFGANVLTF
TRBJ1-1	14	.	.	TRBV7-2	TGTGCCAGCAGCTTAGGAAGAGGGAACACTGAAGCTTTCTTT	CASSLGRGNTEAFF
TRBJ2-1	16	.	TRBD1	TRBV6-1	TGTGCCAGCAGTGAAGCGGGGGGACAGGGGGCCGTGGGGCAGTTCTTC	CASSEAGGQGAVGQFF
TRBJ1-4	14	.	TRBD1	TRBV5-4	TGTGCCAGCAGCCCCGGGACAGGGGCGGCAAAACTGTTTTTT	CASSPGTGAAKLFF
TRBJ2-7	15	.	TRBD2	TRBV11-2	TGTGCCAGCAGCTTAGACCCGGGACTAGCGTGGGAGCAGTACTTC	CASSLDPGLAWEQYF
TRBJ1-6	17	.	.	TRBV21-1	TGTGCCAGCAGCAAGGTCGGTTCCGGACAGGGTAATTCACCCCTCCACTTT	CASSKVGSGQGNSPLHF
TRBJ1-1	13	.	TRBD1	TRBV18	TGTGCCAGCTCACCGGGACAGGGTAAAGAAGCTTTCTTT	CASSPGQGKEAFF
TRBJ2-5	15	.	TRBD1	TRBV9	TGTGCCAGCAGCTCGCGACAGGGCCAACAAGAGACCCAGTACTTC	CASSSRQGQQETQYF